A selection of T cell receptor beta chains follows, all from one sample in a study of vaccination and CD4 T cells after COVID-19. These receptors lack a known antigen. TCRdb re-called the PCR reads with MiXCR, one entry per CDR3 protein. The table records almost 20,000 distinct CDR3 sequences, 80% to 85% of them present only once. The source material was CD4+ T cells from blood, cultured in vitro, sampled after SARS-CoV-2 vaccination. These receptors came from a human donor who received a COVID-19 vaccine. Both conserved end residues are part of each CDR3. D genes are given only for firm matches. A row's size may be missing; if present it is once, few, many or a size class.

j_call: TRBJ1-1; v_call: TRBV6-1; d_call: .; clone_size: once; cdr3_nt: TGTGCCAGCAGAACCCCAAGGGGAGGGGAGAACACTGAAGCTTTCTTT; cdr3_aa: CASRTPRGGENTEAFF
j_call: TRBJ1-1; v_call: TRBV20-1; d_call: TRBD1; clone_size: .; cdr3_nt: TGCAGTGCTAGTGGGGACAGGGTAACTAACACTGAAGCTTTCTTT; cdr3_aa: CSASGDRVTNTEAFF
j_call: TRBJ1-5; v_call: TRBV19; d_call: TRBD1; clone_size: .; cdr3_nt: TGTGCCAGTAGTATTCAGACAGGGAGCCGTCAGCCCCAGCATTTT; cdr3_aa: CASSIQTGSRQPQHF
j_call: TRBJ1-1; v_call: TRBV25-1; d_call: .; clone_size: .; cdr3_nt: TGTGCCAGCAGTGAATCCGGCAGGGGCACTGAAGCTTTCTTT; cdr3_aa: CASSESGRGTEAFF
j_call: TRBJ1-2; v_call: TRBV20-1; d_call: .; clone_size: .; cdr3_nt: TGCAGTGCTAGAAGGAGCGGACAGCCCTATGGCTACACCTTC; cdr3_aa: CSARRSGQPYGYTF
j_call: TRBJ1-6; v_call: TRBV2; d_call: .; clone_size: .; cdr3_nt: TGTGCCAGCCAGGCAGGTTTTGATTCACCCCTCCACTTT; cdr3_aa: CASQAGFDSPLHF
j_call: TRBJ2-2; v_call: TRBV6-1; d_call: TRBD2; clone_size: medium-sized; cdr3_nt: TGTGCCAGCAGGGGACTAGCGGGGGTCACCGGGGAGCTGTTTTTT; cdr3_aa: CASRGLAGVTGELFF
j_call: TRBJ1-1; v_call: TRBV7-9; d_call: .; clone_size: .; cdr3_nt: TGTGCCAGCAGCCCGACGGGCCTGAACACTGAAGCTTTCTTT; cdr3_aa: CASSPTGLNTEAFF
j_call: TRBJ2-3; v_call: TRBV20-1; d_call: TRBD2; clone_size: .; cdr3_nt: TGCAGTGTCGCATCCGAGGAGATAGCGGGGCGGACAGATACGCAGTATTTT; cdr3_aa: CSVASEEIAGRTDTQYF
j_call: TRBJ2-5; v_call: TRBV20-1; d_call: .; clone_size: few; cdr3_nt: TGCAGTGCCGCTTTGGGGGGAACCCAAGAGACCCAGTACTTC; cdr3_aa: CSAALGGTQETQYF
j_call: TRBJ2-3; v_call: TRBV24-1; d_call: .; clone_size: .; cdr3_nt: TGTGCCACCAGTGATTTGAGGGGGGATGGCACAGATACGCAGTATTTT; cdr3_aa: CATSDLRGDGTDTQYF
j_call: TRBJ2-7; v_call: TRBV15; d_call: TRBD1; clone_size: .; cdr3_nt: TGTGCCACCAGCAAATGGGACAGGGGCTACGAGCAGTACTTC; cdr3_aa: CATSKWDRGYEQYF
j_call: TRBJ1-1; v_call: TRBV19; d_call: .; clone_size: .; cdr3_nt: TGTGCCAGTAAATGGGGCGATGGCACTGAAGCTTTCTTT; cdr3_aa: CASKWGDGTEAFF
j_call: TRBJ1-2; v_call: TRBV12-3/TRBV12-4; d_call: .; clone_size: few; cdr3_nt: TGTGCCAGCAGTTCCCAAGGAGGGCTTCATGGCTACACCTTC; cdr3_aa: CASSSQGGLHGYTF
j_call: TRBJ1-5; v_call: TRBV2; d_call: TRBD1; clone_size: .; cdr3_nt: TGTGCCAGCAGTGAACCAGGGGGGTTAGATCAGCCCCAGCATTTT; cdr3_aa: CASSEPGGLDQPQHF
j_call: TRBJ1-1; v_call: TRBV5-4; d_call: .; clone_size: .; cdr3_nt: TGTGCCAGCAGCTTGGGGAGGGCGGGGACCTCTGAAGCTTTCTTT; cdr3_aa: CASSLGRAGTSEAFF
j_call: TRBJ1-2; v_call: TRBV6-1; d_call: .; clone_size: .; cdr3_nt: TGTGCCAGCCGAACCGACGGGAACTATGGCTACACCTTC; cdr3_aa: CASRTDGNYGYTF